Presented here are 3 T cell receptor beta chains from one specimen sequenced in a study of T-cell memory formation after mild COVID-19. One entry per CDR3 protein, called by TCRdb with MiXCR from the 5' RACE reads. The sample shows roughly 340,000 distinct CDR3 sequences, 15% of them seen only once. Sequencing used PBMCs or a T cell subset sorted from them (not recorded which). Source of these receptors: a young man who had mild COVID-19 (a few samples of this study predate the infection). Cell type and time point are not known.

This clonotype has more than one count but fewer than ten. The chain combines TRBV5-1 with TRBJ1-5; D is unclear. V was clipped by 0 bases and J by 8 bases, with 12 bases between them. This CDR3 region has 14 residues. The germline CDR1 and CDR2 sequences are SGHRS and YFSETQ. The CDR3 DNA is TGCGCCAGCAGCTTGGGACACGGAGGTGAGCCCCAGCATTTT. Amino acid sequence: CASSLGHGGEPQHF.

The chain links TRBV12-2 to TRBJ2-7; the table's D gene call, TRBD2, was not cross checked with the DNA. TRBV12-2 counts as a pseudogene. The CDR3 is made up of 13 amino acids. This chain's CDR3 is CASRLAGGHEQYV. CDR3 in DNA: TGTGCAAGTCGCTTAGCGGGCGGGCACGAGCAGTACGTC.

The chain couples TRBV24-1 to TRBJ2-5, with no clear D. V was cut by 3 bases and J by 4 bases, with 2 bases left in between. The germline CDR1 and CDR2 sequences are KGHDR and SFDVKD. The CDR3 is made up of 11 amino acids. CDR3 in DNA: TGTGCCACCAGTGATCGAGAGACCCAGTACTTC. This sequence encodes CATSDRETQYF.